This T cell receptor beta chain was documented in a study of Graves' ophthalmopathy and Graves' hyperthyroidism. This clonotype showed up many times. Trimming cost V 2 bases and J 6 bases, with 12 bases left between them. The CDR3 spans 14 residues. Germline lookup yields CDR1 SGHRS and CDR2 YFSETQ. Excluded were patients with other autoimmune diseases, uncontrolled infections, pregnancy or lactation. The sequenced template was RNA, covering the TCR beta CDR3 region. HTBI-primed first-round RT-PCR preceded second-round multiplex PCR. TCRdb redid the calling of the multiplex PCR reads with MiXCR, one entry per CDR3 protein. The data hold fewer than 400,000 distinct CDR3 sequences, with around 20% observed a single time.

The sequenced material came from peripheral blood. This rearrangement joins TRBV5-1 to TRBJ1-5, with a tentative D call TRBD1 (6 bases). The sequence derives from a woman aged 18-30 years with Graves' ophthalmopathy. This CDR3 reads CASSLKQGPQPQHF. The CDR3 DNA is TGCGCCAGCAGCTTAAAACAGGGACCTCAGCCCCAGCATTTT.